The 4 T cell receptor beta chains below were found in one sample sequenced in a study of breast tumors, draining lymph nodes, adjacent tissues. MiXCR, run by TCRdb on the multiplex PCR reads, gives a single entry per CDR3 protein. The sample shows approximately 230,000 distinct CDR3 sequences, less than 35% of them seen only once. The lymph nodes were axillary draining lymph nodes from breast cancer patients. The sequencing sample was made of axillary lymph node tissue. The receptor source for this set is a female donor with breast cancer. Some clones in this sample may be carry-over from other donors' samples.

This clonotype was observed a single time. The final CDR3 position lacks the conserved phenylalanine or tryptophan, pointing to a likely read error. The DNA is left out, because the CDR3 cannot be placed on it with certainty; the CDR3 is given as TCRdb lists it. The chain links TRBV5-6 to TRBJ2-3; the D call of TRBD1 is as the table states it, not checked on the DNA. The germline V gene has CDR1 SGHDT and CDR2 YYEEEE. Inclusive of both ends, the CDR3 amounts to 8 amino acids. CDR3 residues: CATGGAGV.

This clonotype came up many times. This chain joins TRBV7-2 and TRBJ1-2; D perhaps matches TRBD1 (5 bases). The CDR3 consists of 13 residues. Germline loops: CDR1 SGHTA, CDR2 FQGNSA. Trimming left V 3 bases short and J 4 bases short, with 9 bases between. CDR3 region: CASSFGRVYGYTF. CDR3 in DNA: TGTGCCAGCAGCTTTGGCAGGGTCTATGGCTACACCTTC.

This clonotype was seen only a few times. The chain carries TRBV7-2 and TRBJ2-7; 9 bases line up with TRBD1. Germline V gene lookup returns CDR1 SGHTA and CDR2 FQGNSA. The ends lost 3 bases at V and 4 bases at J; junction bases unmatched: 7. This CDR3 is built from 15 residues. The CDR3: CASSLAGQGPYEQYF. The DNA of the CDR3 is TGTGCCAGCAGCTTGGCGGGACAGGGACCTTACGAGCAGTACTTC.

This chain uses TRBV20-1 with TRBJ2-7; D is unresolved. Per the germline V gene, CDR1 is DFQATT and CDR2 is SNEGSKA (reference sequence). V was cut by 3 bases and J by 1 base, with 10 bases left in between. The CDR3 has 13 residues. The CDR3 DNA is TGCAGTGCTAGTGACTCAGTATCCTACGAGCAGTACTTC. Translated: CSASDSVSYEQYF.